The rows below give T cell receptor beta chains drawn from one sample of a study of blood T cell repertoires in COVID-19. The table came from immunoSEQ multiplex PCR; TCRdb's copy has only in-frame clones and leaves some out. The sample carries just over 300,000 clones, roughly nine tenths recorded once. Sequences were obtained from peripheral blood. Receptors originate from a woman aged 25 to 39 with COVID-19, enrolled during active disease. Each CDR3 is given with its conserved first and last residue. The D gene is left open where the match is weak. Size is stated for part of the rows, as once, few or many counts, or as a class when the clone is expanded.

d_call,v_call,clone_size,j_call,cdr3_aa,cdr3_nt
.,TRBV11-2,.,TRBJ1-6,CASSLDYRNLNSPLHF,TGTGCCAGCAGCCTAGACTACAGGAATTTAAATTCACCCCTCCACTTT
.,TRBV6-2/TRBV6-3,.,TRBJ1-2,CASSQPDSENYGYTF,TGTGCCAGCAGCCAACCGGACAGCGAAAACTATGGCTACACCTTC
.,TRBV7-9,.,TRBJ1-6,CASSPSLEGSSSPLHF,TGTGCCAGCAGCCCCTCTCTTGAGGGTTCCTCTTCACCCCTCCACTTT
TRBD1,TRBV29-1,.,TRBJ1-1,CNVEGIQGAGTEAFF,TGCAACGTTGAAGGAATACAGGGGGCTGGCACTGAAGCTTTCTTT
.,TRBV5-1,.,TRBJ1-6,CASTPGVTNSPLHF,TGCGCCAGCACACCAGGGGTCACTAATTCACCCCTCCACTTT
.,TRBV5-3,.,TRBJ2-5,CARSLAGTQYF,TGTGCCAGAAGCTTGGCAGGGACCCAGTACTTC
.,TRBV9,.,TRBJ1-2,CASSTHTTRNYGYTF,TGTGCCAGCAGCACCCACACAACCCGAAACTATGGCTACACCTTC
.,TRBV4-1,.,TRBJ1-2,CASSQEEGGSLNYGYTF,TGCGCCAGCAGCCAAGAAGAAGGGGGAAGTTTGAACTATGGCTACACCTTC
TRBD1,TRBV7-3,.,TRBJ1-2,CASSLGTGGFGYTF,TGTGCCAGCAGCTTAGGGACAGGGGGCTTTGGCTACACCTTC
.,TRBV6-2/TRBV6-3,.,TRBJ2-7,CASSWTAQAEQYF,TGTGCCAGCAGTTGGACGGCACAGGCCGAGCAGTACTTC
.,TRBV6-1,.,TRBJ1-4,CASSEAMQSATNEKLFF,TGTGCCAGCAGTGAAGCCATGCAGTCCGCAACTAATGAAAAACTGTTTTTT
TRBD1,TRBV5-3,.,TRBJ1-5,CARSPDRGLRQPQHF,TGTGCCAGAAGCCCAGACAGGGGGCTGAGGCAGCCCCAGCATTTT
.,TRBV13,once,TRBJ1-6,CASSFTQGSNSPLHF,TGTGCCAGCAGCTTTACTCAGGGGTCAAATTCACCCCTCCACTTT
TRBD1,TRBV7-3,.,TRBJ2-1,CASSLNRGGEQFF,TGTGCCAGCAGCTTAAACAGGGGCGGTGAGCAGTTCTTC
TRBD1,TRBV10-3,.,TRBJ2-7,CAISQDRVFGRRSYEQYF,TGTGCCATCAGTCAGGACAGGGTTTTTGGAAGGCGCTCCTACGAGCAGTACTTC
TRBD1,TRBV7-9,.,TRBJ2-1,CASSTSDRLAYNEQFF,TGTGCCAGCAGCACCTCGGACAGGCTCGCCTACAATGAGCAGTTCTTC
TRBD2,TRBV6-1,.,TRBJ2-1,CASSDPLVGLARNEQFF,TGTGCCAGCAGTGATCCCTTGGTGGGACTAGCGAGGAATGAGCAGTTCTTC
.,TRBV9,.,TRBJ1-4,CASSVTGTNEKLFF,TGTGCCAGCAGCGTTACAGGGACGAATGAAAAACTGTTTTTT
TRBD1,TRBV5-4,.,TRBJ1-2,CASSSPGQNSYGYTF,TGTGCCAGCAGCTCCCCGGGACAGAATTCTTATGGCTACACCTTC
TRBD1,TRBV7-9,.,TRBJ1-4,CASSWGQGGEKLFF,TGTGCCAGCAGCTGGGGACAGGGGGGTGAAAAACTGTTTTTT
.,TRBV19,.,TRBJ2-7,CASSIQGVNEQYF,TGTGCCAGTAGTATCCAGGGTGTCAACGAGCAGTACTTC
.,TRBV18,.,TRBJ1-5,CASSPAISDQPQHF,TGTGCCAGCTCACCGGCGATAAGCGATCAGCCCCAGCATTTT
TRBD1,TRBV6-6,.,TRBJ1-2,CASRRPGGGYTF,TGTGCCAGCAGGCGCCCAGGGGGTGGCTACACCTTC
.,TRBV28,once,TRBJ2-7,CASSPGNQPYEQYF,TGTGCCAGCAGTCCGGGTAACCAACCCTACGAGCAGTACTTC
TRBD2,TRBV7-2,few,TRBJ2-1,CASSLGGSGGPRNEQFF,TGTGCCAGCAGCTTAGGGGGTAGCGGGGGGCCCAGGAATGAGCAGTTCTTC
.,TRBV7-3,once,TRBJ2-2,CASSHTGNERTGELFF,TGTGCCAGCAGCCACACAGGGAACGAACGCACCGGGGAGCTGTTTTTT
.,TRBV20-1,.,TRBJ1-1,CSASSGVGGTEAFF,TGCAGTGCTAGTAGCGGAGTAGGGGGCACTGAAGCTTTCTTT
.,TRBV15,.,TRBJ2-1,CATSRDFRGNNEQFF,TGTGCCACCAGCAGAGATTTTAGGGGGAACAATGAGCAGTTCTTC
TRBD1,TRBV2,.,TRBJ1-6,CASTGQGFNSPLHF,TGTGCCAGCACCGGACAGGGATTCAATTCACCCCTCCACTTT
TRBD1,TRBV11-3,few,TRBJ2-3,CASSRVGQGDTQYF,TGTGCCAGCAGTCGGGTGGGACAGGGAGATACGCAGTATTTT
.,TRBV6-4,.,TRBJ1-6,CASSDQANSPLHF,TGTGCCAGCAGTGATCAGGCAAATTCACCCCTCCACTTT
TRBD1,TRBV5-1,.,TRBJ1-5,CASSLGGQLNQPQHF,TGCGCCAGCAGCCTTGGGGGACAGTTAAATCAGCCCCAGCATTTT
TRBD1,TRBV6-5,once,TRBJ1-1,CASSYPRPGGGTEAFF,TGTGCCAGCAGTTACCCGAGGCCAGGGGGCGGCACTGAAGCTTTCTTT
.,TRBV9,.,TRBJ2-5,CASSVVGGQEETQYF,TGTGCCAGCAGCGTAGTGGGAGGACAGGAAGAGACCCAGTACTTC
.,TRBV19,once,TRBJ1-6,CASSMNRANSPLHF,TGTGCCAGTAGTATGAACAGGGCCAATTCACCCCTCCACTTT
TRBD2,TRBV5-6,.,TRBJ2-1,CASSFFSGASYNEQFF,TGTGCCAGCAGCTTCTTTAGCGGGGCGAGCTACAATGAGCAGTTCTTC
.,TRBV7-9,.,TRBJ2-2,CASSLASGRELFF,TGTGCCAGCAGCTTAGCGTCAGGGCGAGAGCTGTTTTTT
.,TRBV29-1,.,TRBJ1-1,CSGVEGRGNTEAFF,TGCAGCGGGGTCGAAGGGCGGGGGAACACTGAAGCTTTCTTT
TRBD1,TRBV3-1/TRBV3-2,.,TRBJ1-2,CASSQVGGTGASGYTF,TGTGCCAGCAGCCAAGTCGGAGGAACAGGGGCCAGTGGCTACACCTTC
.,TRBV5-1,.,TRBJ1-1,CASSPSGMNTEAFF,TGCGCCAGCAGCCCTTCAGGGATGAACACTGAAGCTTTCTTT
.,TRBV3-1/TRBV3-2,.,TRBJ2-1,CASSQGGYYNEQFF,TGTGCCAGCAGCCAAGGCGGATATTACAATGAGCAGTTCTTC
TRBD1,TRBV19,.,TRBJ1-5,CASSARDRVNNQHF,TGTGCCAGTAGCGCGCGGGACAGGGTAAATAATCAGCATTTT
.,TRBV11-2,.,TRBJ1-4,CASSLGVGPGEKLFF,TGTGCCAGCAGCTTAGGAGTGGGCCCAGGGGAAAAACTGTTTTTT
.,TRBV7-2,.,TRBJ2-5,CASSLERGGLGGTQYF,TGTGCCAGCAGCTTGGAGCGGGGAGGCCTAGGGGGGACCCAGTACTTC
TRBD1,TRBV5-8,.,TRBJ1-6,CASSPRNSGGYNSPLHF,TGTGCCAGCAGCCCACGGAATTCAGGGGGCTATAATTCACCCCTCCACTTT
.,TRBV3-1/TRBV3-2,once,TRBJ1-3,CASLGRSGNTIYF,TGTGCCAGTCTCGGGAGAAGTGGAAACACCATATATTTT
.,TRBV30,.,TRBJ1-2,CAWRPGRNYGYTF,TGTGCCTGGAGGCCAGGGAGGAACTATGGCTACACCTTC
.,TRBV25-1,once,TRBJ2-7,CASSEYSPGASVYEQYF,TGTGCCAGCAGTGAATACTCGCCAGGGGCTTCAGTCTACGAGCAGTACTTC
.,TRBV6-5,once,TRBJ1-2,CASIRLGSGYGYTF,TGTGCCAGCATTAGACTGGGTTCGGGTTATGGCTACACCTTC
.,TRBV6-5,.,TRBJ1-4,CASSYIGDNEKLFF,TGTGCCAGCAGTTACATAGGGGATAATGAAAAACTGTTTTTT
.,TRBV20-1,many,TRBJ1-6,CSASGGGRDSPLHF,TGCAGTGCTAGTGGGGGGGGACGCGATTCACCCCTCCACTTT
TRBD1,TRBV6-5,.,TRBJ1-4,CASTRDRDREKLFF,TGTGCCAGCACCCGAGACAGGGATCGTGAAAAACTGTTTTTT
TRBD2,TRBV10-3,.,TRBJ2-7,CATLPGGSYEQYF,TGTGCCACCCTGCCGGGAGGGTCCTACGAGCAGTACTTC
TRBD1,TRBV2,.,TRBJ1-1,CASRINRGEVAFF,TGTGCCAGCAGGATTAACAGGGGGGAGGTTGCTTTCTTT